This T cell receptor beta chain was retrieved from a study of blood T cell repertoires in COVID-19 (dated by TCRdb to about 2020). Concerning the study at large: The collaborator samples originated in the United States, Italy and Spain and spanned the acute and convalescent phases of COVID-19. The prospective study material was composed of cDNA or gDNA derived from T cells, B-cell-depleted T cells, or PBMCs. A freely available public database, intended as a resource for researchers studying the immune response to SARS-CoV-2, is where the repertoires were released. A de-identified subject ID, COVID-19 status, age in years and sex were almost always included in the sample metadata. Where HLA class I and class II types were available, the types were taken from metadata supplied by the sample provider, not from assay-based typing. The samples were drawn from the first 160 participants of the ongoing ImmuneRACE study and from about 1,200 subjects provided by 6 global collaborators. The dataset comprised deeply sampled blood TCRbeta repertoires from subjects exposed to, actively infected with, or recovered from COVID-19.

As regards this clone: What antigen it recognizes has not been identified. Per-base quality was not reported, and no clone a single base away is much larger than it.

Participants in the prospective study were aged about 18 to 90 years, lived in some 24 United States geographic areas, and enrolled through a virtual design. In the prospective study, cohorts were assigned on the basis of participant-reported clinical history obtained from a screening survey and a study questionnaire. Recovered participants in ImmuneRACE Cohort 3 were defined by two consecutive negative NP/OP PCR tests, clearance by a healthcare professional, or resolution of symptoms. Mobile phlebotomists in the prospective study collected whole blood, serum and a nasopharyngeal or oropharyngeal swab from every participant. Additional blood draws and questionnaires over an approximately 2-month period could optionally be provided by prospective study participants. Prospective study blood samples were shipped either frozen or at room temperature before DNA extraction. CDR1 and CDR2 are drawn from the germline V gene: MGHRA, YSYEKL. The cysteine opens and the phenylalanine closes a CDR3 of 15 amino acids. CDR3 DNA only is kept here, 45 bases in frame from base 1. The germline V and J ends show losses of 3 bases and 1 base respectively, and no gene match explains 4 bases of the junction.

TCRbeta CDR3 regions were amplified from genomic DNA using the immunoSEQ Assay, a bias-controlled multiplex PCR. As for how the authors treated the data: The number of nucleated cells in each sample was estimated by amplification of reference gene primers within the assay. Sequence reads were collapsed and filtered to measure the absolute abundance of every unique TCRbeta CDR3 rearrangement. Productive Simpson clonality was computed per sample as the square root of Simpson's diversity index over productive rearrangements. TCRdb obtained this table from immuneACCESS and retained in-frame rearrangements with V and J assigned. These tables miss some clones; where compared with another copy, unresolved V genes account for less than half of the shortfall, and the remainder is unexplained. Clonal size and the V and J genes are those of that table, whereas D and trimming came from the DNA. Present in this sample are over 150,000 clones, approximately 83% of which were seen just once. Less than 9.5% of the sample is taken by the ten largest.

The study at large found these results: Clinical and demographic metadata were provided uncurated, with the amount varying by source and participant.

Recombination connected TRBV4-1 to TRBJ1-1, and 8 bases in between align with TRBD1. The receptor's source is a man aged 35-49 years who had recovered from COVID-19. The sample was PBMCs or T cells enriched from blood (not recorded which). CDR3 region: CASSQGGQGNTEAFF. In nucleotide form, the sequence is TGCGCCAGCAGCCAGGGTGGACAGGGGAACACTGAAGCTTTCTTT.